The sequence of this TCR beta chain was determined in a study of neurological immune-mediated disorders. Time point in this sample: longitudinal time-point 1 (baseline). The table lists this clonotype with many counts. Germline V lookup: CDR1 SGHRS, CDR2 YFSETQ. V was pared by 2 bases and J by 3 bases, with 3 bases of the junction left unmatched. The CDR3 has 14 amino acids. Each CDR3 protein is one row after TCRdb ran MiXCR on the 5' RACE reads. The repertoire holds around 60,000 distinct CDR3 sequences, with approximately 12% as singletons. The TCR was taken from a male donor with HTLV-1-associated myelopathy (HAM/TSP). The specimen was PBMCs. This sequence joins TRBV5-1 and TRBJ1-2, with 8 bases identical to TRBD1. DNA of the CDR3: TGCGCCAGCAGCTTAGGGGGACAGGACTATGGCTACACCTTC. It encodes CASSLGGQDYGYTF.